Each of the 20 T cell receptor beta chains below was sequenced from the same sample in a study of blood T cells in healthy people across ages. A second PCR, run for about 6 to 11 cycles, used a sample-barcoded 5' primer plus a J-beta primer mix. TCRdb processed the 5' RACE reads anew with MiXCR; each CDR3 protein has one entry. Of about a million distinct CDR3 sequences in the sample, roughly half were seen once. Sequences were obtained from blood. Receptor source: a woman aged 55-75 years in good health.

This chain links TRBV21-1 with TRBJ2-5; TRBD2 is the table's D call, not checked against the DNA. TRBV21-1 is labeled a pseudogene. CDR3 length: 16 amino acids. CDR3 loop: CASSKPWLASGDEQYF. As DNA, the CDR3 is TGTGCCAGCAGCAAACCCTGGCTAGCGTCGGGGGATGAGCAGTACTTC.

The chain couples TRBV10-1 to TRBJ2-5; no definite D call. The assigned J gene may be wrong: the sequence end matches TRBJ2-7 better. There are 13 residues in the CDR3. Germline lookup yields CDR1 WNHNN and CDR2 SYGVQD (reference sequence). The DNA of the CDR3 is TGCGCCAGCAGTGAGTCGGTGGTCAACGAGCAGTACTTC. Protein sequence: CASSESVVNEQYF.

This clonotype was recorded a few times. V is TRBV20-1 and J is TRBJ2-5; no clear D. Germline V gives CDR1 DFQATT, CDR2 SNEGSKA (reference sequence). The CDR3 loop spans 13 amino acids. CDR3 in amino acids: CSAEFAGQETQYF. The CDR3 coding sequence is TGCAGCGCAGAATTTGCCGGCCAAGAGACCCAGTACTTC.

The genes are TRBV12-3 or TRBV12-4 and TRBJ1-5, with D possibly matching TRBD1 (6 bases). The CDR3 sequence is 14 residues long. V was trimmed by 7 bases and J by 8 bases, leaving 18 bases between them. CDR3 amino acids: CASTMQTGGEPQHF. CDR3 in DNA: TGTGCCAGCACCATGCAGACAGGAGGGGAGCCCCAGCATTTT.

This clonotype occurred many times. V is TRBV7-2 and J is TRBJ2-5, with D possibly TRBD2 on 5 matching bases. Germline CDR1 SGHTA, CDR2 FQGNSA. Trimming pared 2 bases from V and 11 bases from J, leaving 21 bases between. The CDR3 runs to 15 residues. CDR3 sequence (DNA): TGTGCCAGCAGCTTACCCCACGCGGGTGGGAATGAGCAGTACTTC. Translating it yields CASSLPHAGGNEQYF.

The chain employs TRBV5-1 and TRBJ1-2, with no clear D. Trimming pared 4 bases from V and 5 bases from J, leaving 15 bases between. CDR3 length: 14 residues. Germline CDR1 SGHRS, CDR2 YFSETQ. This chain's CDR3 is CASSVSGDNYGYTF. Here the CDR3 DNA reads TGCGCCAGCAGCGTGTCGGGAGACAATTATGGCTACACCTTC.

This clonotype appeared a few times. V is TRBV7-9 and J is TRBJ2-4; D not certain. The V end was cut by 4 bases, the J end by 5 bases, with 6 bases between. Germline V lookup: CDR1 SEHNR, CDR2 FQNEAQ (reference sequence). This CDR3 contains 12 residues. The CDR3 DNA sequence: TGTGCCAGCAGCTCTTTCGAAAACATTCAGTACTTC. Its translation: CASSSFENIQYF.

The chain employs TRBV28 and TRBJ2-7; D ambiguous. Trimming took off 1 base at V and 0 bases at J, with 10 bases between the two ends. This CDR3 is 15 amino acids long. Germline V gene data show CDR1 as MDHEN and CDR2 as SYDVKM. CDR3 bases: TGTGCCAGCAGTTTATTGTACCGGAGCTCCTACGAGCAGTACTTC. Protein sequence: CASSLLYRSSYEQYF.

This chain uses TRBV7-6 with TRBJ2-5; 7 nucleotides agree with TRBD1. From germline, CDR1 is SGHVS and CDR2 FNYEAQ. V trimming: 5 bases; J trimming: 4 bases; junction bases outside the gene matches: 16. There are 17 residues in the CDR3. The CDR3 region is CASSPSNRGPGGETQYF. In DNA form, the CDR3 reads TGTGCCAGCAGCCCATCAAATCGCGGCCCAGGGGGAGAGACCCAGTACTTC.

This chain uses TRBV3-1 with TRBJ2-1; 7 positions match TRBD1. In germline, CDR1 is LGHDT, CDR2 YNNKEL (reference sequence). V lost 2 bases, J lost 8 bases, and 6 bases stayed unmatched. This CDR3 spans 14 amino acids. The CDR3 DNA reads as TGTGCCAGCAGCCAAAAACGAGACAGGGATGAGCAGTTCTTC. Translating gives CASSQKRDRDEQFF.

The V call is TRBV28, the J call TRBJ1-5, with D uncertain. Trimming cost V 3 bases and J 0 bases, with 9 bases left between them. The germline CDR1 and CDR2 sequences are MDHEN and SYDVKM. The CDR3 has 15 residues. The CDR3 region is CASSFGTLSNQPQHF. The CDR3 coding sequence is TGTGCCAGCAGTTTTGGCACACTTAGCAATCAGCCCCAGCATTTT.

V and J are TRBV29-1 and TRBJ2-1, with 8 bases matching TRBD2. The J call may be mistaken, given a closer DNA end match to TRBJ2-7. The CDR3 contains 15 residues. Per germline, CDR1 SQVTM and CDR2 ANQGSEA. For the CDR3, the DNA is TGCAGCGCCGGGGGGGGTGAGGGGGTTTACAATGAGCAGTACTTC. This translates into CSAGGGEGVYNEQYF.

The gene calls are TRBV20-1 and TRBJ1-2, with 7 bases that match TRBD1. The CDR3 covers 16 residues. With V trimmed by 3 bases and J by 7 bases, 17 bases remained unmatched. Germline CDR1 and CDR2: DFQATT and SNEGSKA (reference sequence). The CDR3 bases are TGCAGTGCTAGGAGGTCCAACAGGGGATTCTTGTCTGGCTACACCTTC. It is translated as CSARRSNRGFLSGYTF.

The chain uses TRBV7-2 and TRBJ1-1; tentatively, D is TRBD1 (6 bases). CDR3 length: 13 residues. V was clipped by 5 bases and J by 1 base, with 8 bases between them. Germline V CDR1 and CDR2: SGHTA, FQGNSA. CDR3: CASSQDRNTEAFF. In DNA form, the CDR3 reads TGTGCCAGCAGCCAGGACAGGAACACTGAAGCTTTCTTT.

CDR3 sequence reads: CASIPGLDSGWSHEQYF. In DNA form, the CDR3 reads TGTGCCAGCATCCCGGGACTAGATTCTGGCTGGAGCCACGAGCAGTACTTC. The chain combines TRBV7-2 with TRBJ2-7; TRBD2 aligns across 8 bases. Losses at the gene ends were 7 bases for V and 5 bases for J; bases not matched to a gene: 19. The germline V gene encodes CDR1 SGHTA and CDR2 FQGNSA. There are 17 residues in the CDR3.

This clonotype was found many times. The chain couples TRBV20-1 to TRBJ2-1; a weak D match, TRBD2 (7 bases). This CDR3 has 11 residues. Germline V gives CDR1 DFQATT, CDR2 SNEGSKA (reference sequence). The CDR3 DNA reads as TGCAATGGGGGGGCCCACAATGAGCAGTTCTTC. It yields the protein CNGGAHNEQFF.

The chain joins TRBV6-5 to TRBJ1-2, with no clear D. V was cut by 2 bases and J by 7 bases, with 8 bases left in between. Germline-derived CDR1 and CDR2 are MNHEY and SVGAGI. There are 12 residues in the CDR3. The CDR3 spells CASSYPWGGYTF. CDR3 nucleotides: TGTGCCAGCAGTTACCCTTGGGGTGGCTACACCTTC.

V gene TRBV3-1 combines with J gene TRBJ2-2, with TRBD2 matching over 11 bases. This CDR3 has 20 amino acids. Losses at the gene ends were 4 bases for V and 1 base for J; bases not matched to a gene: 14. Looked up from germline, CDR1 is LGHDT and CDR2 is YNNKEL (reference sequence). The CDR3 bases are TGTGCCAGCAGCCCCCCCCTGTTACTAGCGGGAGTCCTGAACACCGGGGAGCTGTTTTTT. This gives the protein CASSPPLLLAGVLNTGELFF.

This clonotype was recorded a few times. This sequence joins TRBV5-1 and TRBJ2-1; 13 bases are a match to TRBD2. J gave up 8 bases and V 4 bases, and 6 bases lay outside the gene matches. The CDR3 covers 15 residues. Germline V CDR1 and CDR2: SGHRS, YFSETQ. CDR3 nucleotides: TGCGCCAGCAGCCGACTAGCGGGAGGCGTCGATGAGCAGTTCTTC. It is translated as CASSRLAGGVDEQFF.

This clonotype came up a few times. The gene calls are TRBV20-1 and TRBJ2-3, with 7 bases aligning to TRBD1. V was clipped by 6 bases and J by 5 bases; unmatched bases: 14. Germline CDR1 and CDR2: DFQATT and SNEGSKA (reference sequence). The CDR3 consists of 15 residues. As DNA, the CDR3 is TGCAGTGCAAGTGCCGGGACAGCCGCTTTAGATACGCAGTATTTT. This gives the protein CSASAGTAALDTQYF.